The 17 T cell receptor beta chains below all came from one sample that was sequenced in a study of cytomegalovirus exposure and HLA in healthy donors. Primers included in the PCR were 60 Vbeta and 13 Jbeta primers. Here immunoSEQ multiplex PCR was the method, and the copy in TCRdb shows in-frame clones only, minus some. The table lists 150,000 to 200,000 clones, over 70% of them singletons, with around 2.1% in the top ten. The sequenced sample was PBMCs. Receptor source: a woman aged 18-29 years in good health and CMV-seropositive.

DNA for the CDR3: TGTGCCAGCAGCCCGGGCTCCGGGGGGGCCGGTGAGCAGTTCTTC. It translates to CASSPGSGGAGEQFF. The chain combines TRBV7-9 with TRBJ2-1; 8 bases line up with TRBD2. From germline, CDR1 is SEHNR and CDR2 FQNEAQ (reference sequence). Unmatched junction bases numbered 12, after V lost 5 bases and J lost 9 bases. This CDR3 is 15 amino acids long.

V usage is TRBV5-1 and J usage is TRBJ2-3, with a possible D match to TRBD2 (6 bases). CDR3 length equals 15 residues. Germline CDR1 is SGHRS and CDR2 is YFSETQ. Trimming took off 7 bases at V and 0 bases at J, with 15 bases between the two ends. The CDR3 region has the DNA TGCGCCAGCCGGCTTGGGACTTATAGCACAGATACGCAGTATTTT. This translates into CASRLGTYSTDTQYF.

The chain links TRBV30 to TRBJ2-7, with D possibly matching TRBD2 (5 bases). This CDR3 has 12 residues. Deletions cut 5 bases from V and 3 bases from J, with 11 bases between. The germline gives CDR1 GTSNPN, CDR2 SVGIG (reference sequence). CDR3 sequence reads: CAWGVRDYEQYV. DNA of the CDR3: TGTGCCTGGGGGGTCCGGGACTACGAGCAGTACGTC.

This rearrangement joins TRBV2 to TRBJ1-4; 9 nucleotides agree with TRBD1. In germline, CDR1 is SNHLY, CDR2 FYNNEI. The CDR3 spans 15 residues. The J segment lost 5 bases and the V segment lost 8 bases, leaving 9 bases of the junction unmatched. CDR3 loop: CASGAEGTGNEKLFF. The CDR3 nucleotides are TGTGCCAGCGGAGCGGAGGGGACAGGGAATGAAAAACTGTTTTTT.

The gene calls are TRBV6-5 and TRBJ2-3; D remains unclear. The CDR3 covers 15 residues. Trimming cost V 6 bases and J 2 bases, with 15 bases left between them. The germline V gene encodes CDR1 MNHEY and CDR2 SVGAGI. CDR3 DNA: TGTGCCAGCAGCCGAAACAGTTCTAACACAGATACGCAGTATTTT. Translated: CASSRNSSNTDTQYF.

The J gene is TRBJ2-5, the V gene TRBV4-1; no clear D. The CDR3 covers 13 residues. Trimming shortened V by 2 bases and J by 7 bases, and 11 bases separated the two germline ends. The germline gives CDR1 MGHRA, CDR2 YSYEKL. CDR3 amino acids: CASSQLDRGTQYF. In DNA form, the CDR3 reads TGCGCCAGCAGCCAACTAGACCGTGGGACCCAGTACTTC.

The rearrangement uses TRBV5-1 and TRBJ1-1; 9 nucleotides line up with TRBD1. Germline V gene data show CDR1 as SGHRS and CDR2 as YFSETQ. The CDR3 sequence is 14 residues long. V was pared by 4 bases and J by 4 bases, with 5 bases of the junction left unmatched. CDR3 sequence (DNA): TGCGCCAGCAGCCCCCCGACAGGGGGCACTGAAGCTTTCTTT. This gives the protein CASSPPTGGTEAFF.

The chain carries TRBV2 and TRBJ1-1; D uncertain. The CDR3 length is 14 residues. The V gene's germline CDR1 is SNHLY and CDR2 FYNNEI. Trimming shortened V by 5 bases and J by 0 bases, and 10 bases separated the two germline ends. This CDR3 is CASSLGRLNTEAFF. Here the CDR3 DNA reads TGTGCCAGCAGTCTGGGCAGGTTGAACACTGAAGCTTTCTTT.

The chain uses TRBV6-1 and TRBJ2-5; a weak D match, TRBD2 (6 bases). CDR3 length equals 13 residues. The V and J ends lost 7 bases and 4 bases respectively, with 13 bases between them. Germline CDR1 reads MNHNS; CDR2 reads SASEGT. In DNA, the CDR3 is TGTGCCAGCATCGCGGGGCCGGGAGAGACCCAGTACTTC. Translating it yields CASIAGPGETQYF.

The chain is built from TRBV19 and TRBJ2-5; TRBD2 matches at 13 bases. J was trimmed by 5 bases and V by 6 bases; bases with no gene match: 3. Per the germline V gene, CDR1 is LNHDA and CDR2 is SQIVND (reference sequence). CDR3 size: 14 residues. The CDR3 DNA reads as TGTGCCAGTAGGACTAGCGGGGGGAGGGAGACCCAGTACTTC. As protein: CASRTSGGRETQYF.

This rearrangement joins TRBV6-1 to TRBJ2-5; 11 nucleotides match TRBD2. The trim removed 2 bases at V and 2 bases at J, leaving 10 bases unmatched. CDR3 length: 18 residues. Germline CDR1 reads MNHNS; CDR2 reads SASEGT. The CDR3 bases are TGTGCCAGCAGTGAATACCTAGCGGGGGGCGGGGAACAAGAGACCCAGTACTTC. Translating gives CASSEYLAGGGEQETQYF.

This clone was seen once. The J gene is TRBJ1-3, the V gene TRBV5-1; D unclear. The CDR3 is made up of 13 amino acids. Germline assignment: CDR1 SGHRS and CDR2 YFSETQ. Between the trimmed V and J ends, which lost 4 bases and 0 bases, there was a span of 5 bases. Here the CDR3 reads CASSTGSGNTIYF. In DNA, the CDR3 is TGCGCCAGCAGCACGGGCTCTGGAAACACCATATATTTT. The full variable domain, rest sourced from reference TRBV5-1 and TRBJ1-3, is KAGVTQTPRYLIKTRGQQVTLSCSPISGHRSVSWYQQTPGQGLQFLFEYFSETQRNKGNFPGRFSGRQFSNSRSEMNVSTLELGDSALYLCASSTGSGNTIYFGEGSWLTVV.

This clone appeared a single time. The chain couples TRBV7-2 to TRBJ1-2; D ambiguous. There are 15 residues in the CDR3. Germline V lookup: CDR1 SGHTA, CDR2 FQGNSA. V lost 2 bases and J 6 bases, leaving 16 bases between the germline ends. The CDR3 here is CASSLSISGNDGYTF. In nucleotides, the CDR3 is TGTGCCAGCAGCTTATCGATCTCGGGGAACGATGGCTACACCTTC.

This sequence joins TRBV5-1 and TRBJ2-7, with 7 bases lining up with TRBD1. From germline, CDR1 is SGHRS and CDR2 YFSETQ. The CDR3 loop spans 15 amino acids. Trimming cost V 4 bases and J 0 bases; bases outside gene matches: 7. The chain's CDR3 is CASSGGQESSYEQYV. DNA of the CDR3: TGCGCCAGCAGCGGCGGACAGGAATCCTCCTACGAGCAGTACGTC.

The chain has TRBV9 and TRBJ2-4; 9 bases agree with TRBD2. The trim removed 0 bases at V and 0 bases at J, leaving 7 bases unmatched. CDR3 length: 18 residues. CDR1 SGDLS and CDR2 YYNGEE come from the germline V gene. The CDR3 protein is CASSVGRGGGGAKNIQYF. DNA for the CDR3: TGTGCCAGCAGCGTAGGGCGGGGGGGCGGTGGAGCCAAAAACATTCAGTACTTC.

For the CDR3, the DNA is TGTGCCAGCAGCTCAGAGCGGGGGGGCTGGGAGACCCAGTACTTC. This encodes CASSSERGGWETQYF. The chain combines TRBV7-2 with TRBJ2-5; 10 bases map to TRBD2. The CDR3 totals 15 residues. The germline gives CDR1 SGHTA, CDR2 FQGNSA. With 4 bases clipped from V and 5 bases from J, the junction kept 7 bases outside the gene matches.

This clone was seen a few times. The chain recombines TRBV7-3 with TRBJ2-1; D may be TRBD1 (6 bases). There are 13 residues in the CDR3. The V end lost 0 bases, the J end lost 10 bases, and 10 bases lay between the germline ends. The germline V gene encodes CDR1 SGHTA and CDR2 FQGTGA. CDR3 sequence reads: CASSLTGAQEQFF. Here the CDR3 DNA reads TGTGCCAGCAGCTTAACGGGGGCGCAGGAGCAGTTCTTC. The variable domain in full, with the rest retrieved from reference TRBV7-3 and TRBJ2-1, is GAGVSQTPSNKVTEKGKYVELRCDPISGHTALYWYRQSLGQGPEFLIYFQGTGAADDSGLPNDRFFAVRPEGSVSTLKIQRTERGDSAVYLCASSLTGAQEQFFGPGTRLTVL.